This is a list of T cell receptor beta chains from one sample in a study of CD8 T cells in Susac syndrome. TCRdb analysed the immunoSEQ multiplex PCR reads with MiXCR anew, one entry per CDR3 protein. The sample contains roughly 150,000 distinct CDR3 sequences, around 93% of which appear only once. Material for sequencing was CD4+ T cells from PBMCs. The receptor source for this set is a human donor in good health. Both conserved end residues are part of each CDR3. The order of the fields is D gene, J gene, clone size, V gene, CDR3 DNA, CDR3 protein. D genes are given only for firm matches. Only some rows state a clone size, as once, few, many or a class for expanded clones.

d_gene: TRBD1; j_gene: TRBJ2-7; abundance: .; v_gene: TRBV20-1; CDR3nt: TGCAGTGCTAGTTCGGCCGGGACAGGTACCTACGAGCAGTACTTC; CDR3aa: CSASSAGTGTYEQYF
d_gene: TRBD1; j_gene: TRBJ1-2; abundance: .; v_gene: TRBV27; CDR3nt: TGTGCCAGCAGTATGAAACAGGGGTATGGCTACACCTTC; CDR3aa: CASSMKQGYGYTF
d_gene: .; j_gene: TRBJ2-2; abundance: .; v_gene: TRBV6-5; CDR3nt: TGTGCCAGCAGTTACTCGCGGGGCCGGTCCGGGGAGCTGTTTTTT; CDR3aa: CASSYSRGRSGELFF
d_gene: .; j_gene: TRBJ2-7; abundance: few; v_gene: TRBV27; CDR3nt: TGTGCCAGCAGTGGGGGGAGCTCCTACGAGCAGTACTTC; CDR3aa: CASSGGSSYEQYF
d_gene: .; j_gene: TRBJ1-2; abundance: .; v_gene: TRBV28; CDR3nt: TGTGCCAGCAGTTCCGAAACAGGGTGGGGCTATGGCTACACCTTC; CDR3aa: CASSSETGWGYGYTF
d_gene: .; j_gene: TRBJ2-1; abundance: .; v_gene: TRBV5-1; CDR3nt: TGCGCCAGCAGCTTGACAAACAATGAGCAGTTCTTC; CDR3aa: CASSLTNNEQFF
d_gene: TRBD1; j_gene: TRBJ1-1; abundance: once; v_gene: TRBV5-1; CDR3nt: TGCGCCAGCAGCTTTTTGGAACAGGGGGGCACTGAAGCTTTCTTT; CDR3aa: CASSFLEQGGTEAFF
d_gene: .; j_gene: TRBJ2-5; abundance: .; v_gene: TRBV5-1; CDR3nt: TGCGCCAGCAGCTATTCCCTCCAAGAGACCCAGTACTTC; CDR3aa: CASSYSLQETQYF
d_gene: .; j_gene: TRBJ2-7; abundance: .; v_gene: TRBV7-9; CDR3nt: TGTGCCAGCAGCTTGACGGAATTGGCCGAGCAGTACTTC; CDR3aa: CASSLTELAEQYF
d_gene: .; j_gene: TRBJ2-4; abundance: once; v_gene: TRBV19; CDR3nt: TGTGCCAGTAGTCCGCGACAGTTTGGAAACATTCAGTACTTC; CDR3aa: CASSPRQFGNIQYF
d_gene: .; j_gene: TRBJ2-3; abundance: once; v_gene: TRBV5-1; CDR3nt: TGCGCCAGCAGGATCGGGATTTTGGGGGGCACGCAGTATTTT; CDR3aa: CASRIGILGGTQYF
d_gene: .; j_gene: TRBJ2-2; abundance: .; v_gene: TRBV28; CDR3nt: TGTGCCAGCATCCCTGGGGGGCTCTCGAACACCGGGGAGCTGTTTTTT; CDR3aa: CASIPGGLSNTGELFF
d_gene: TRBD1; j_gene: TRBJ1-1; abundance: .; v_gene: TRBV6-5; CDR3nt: TGTGCCAGCAGTGACCCGAGACAGGGTCCCCTGAACACTGAAGCTTTCTTT; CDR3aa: CASSDPRQGPLNTEAFF
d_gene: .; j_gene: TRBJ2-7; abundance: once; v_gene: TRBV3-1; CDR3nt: TGTGCCAGCAGCCAAGAGGGGGCCTCCTACGAGCAGTGCTTC; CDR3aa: CASSQEGASYEQCF
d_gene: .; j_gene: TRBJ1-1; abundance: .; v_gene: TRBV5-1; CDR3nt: TGCGCCAGCAGCTTTCTACAACACACTGAAGCTTTCTTT; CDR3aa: CASSFLQHTEAFF
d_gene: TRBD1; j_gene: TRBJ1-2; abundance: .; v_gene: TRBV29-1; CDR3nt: TGCAGCGTTGAAGGACCAACAGGGGTGGAGGGCTACACCTTC; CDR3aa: CSVEGPTGVEGYTF
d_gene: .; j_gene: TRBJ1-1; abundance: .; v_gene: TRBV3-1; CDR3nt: TGTGCCAGCAGCCAAGTAAATCCCACTGAAGCTTTCTTT; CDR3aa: CASSQVNPTEAFF
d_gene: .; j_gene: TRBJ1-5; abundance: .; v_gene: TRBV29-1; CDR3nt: TGCAGCGTTCATCAGGGTGGCCTCCAGCATTTT; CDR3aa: CSVHQGGLQHF
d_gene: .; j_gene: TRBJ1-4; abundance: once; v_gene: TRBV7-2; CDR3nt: TGTGCCAGCAGCTTAGCCCGACTAGGGAAAAAACTGTTTTTT; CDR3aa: CASSLARLGKKLFF
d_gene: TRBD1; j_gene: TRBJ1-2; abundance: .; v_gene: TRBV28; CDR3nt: TGTGCCAGCGGGCTGACAGGGCCCTATGGCTACACCTTC; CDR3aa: CASGLTGPYGYTF
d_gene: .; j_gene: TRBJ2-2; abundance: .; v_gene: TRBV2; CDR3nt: TGTGCCAGCAGTAAGGGCACCGGGGAGCTGTTTTTT; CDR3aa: CASSKGTGELFF
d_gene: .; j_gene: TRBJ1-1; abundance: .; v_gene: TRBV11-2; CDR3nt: TGTGCCAGCAGCTTAGAGAGGACAGCGAACACTGAAGCTTTCTTT; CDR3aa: CASSLERTANTEAFF
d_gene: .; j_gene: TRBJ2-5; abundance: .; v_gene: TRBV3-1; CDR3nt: TGTGCCAGCAGCCAATTGGAAGAGACCCAGTACTTC; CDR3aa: CASSQLEETQYF
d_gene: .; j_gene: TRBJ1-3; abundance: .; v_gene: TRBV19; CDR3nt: TGTGCCAGTACCCTCGACGCTGGAAACACCATATATTTT; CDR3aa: CASTLDAGNTIYF
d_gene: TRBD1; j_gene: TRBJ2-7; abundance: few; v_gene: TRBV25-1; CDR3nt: TGTGCCAGCAGTCCCTGGGGACAGTCCTACGAGCAGTACTTC; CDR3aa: CASSPWGQSYEQYF
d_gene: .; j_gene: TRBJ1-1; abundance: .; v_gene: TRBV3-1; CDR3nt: TGTGCCAGCAGCCAAAGTCTGGGGAACACTGAAGCTTTCTTT; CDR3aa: CASSQSLGNTEAFF
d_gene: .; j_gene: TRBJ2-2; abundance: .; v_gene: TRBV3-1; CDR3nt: TGTGCCAGCAGCCAAACACACGGGTACACCGGGGAGCTGTTTTTT; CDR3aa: CASSQTHGYTGELFF
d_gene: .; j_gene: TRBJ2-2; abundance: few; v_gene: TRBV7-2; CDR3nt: TGTGCCAGCAGCTTTCAGGGCGCCGGGGAGCTGTTTTTT; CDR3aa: CASSFQGAGELFF
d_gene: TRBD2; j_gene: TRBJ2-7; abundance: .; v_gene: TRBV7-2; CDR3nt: TGTGCCAGCAGCTCTAGCGGGGGGCTGACCTACGAGCAGTACTTC; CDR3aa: CASSSSGGLTYEQYF
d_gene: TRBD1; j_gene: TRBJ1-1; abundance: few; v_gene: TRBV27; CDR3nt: TGTGCCAGCAGCCGTACAGGGGGAGGGACTGAAGCTTTCTTT; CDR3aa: CASSRTGGGTEAFF
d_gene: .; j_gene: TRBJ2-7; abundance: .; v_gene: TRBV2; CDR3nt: TGTGCCAGCAGTGATCCTGGGAGAGGTAGCTCCTACGAGCAGTACTTC; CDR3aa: CASSDPGRGSSYEQYF
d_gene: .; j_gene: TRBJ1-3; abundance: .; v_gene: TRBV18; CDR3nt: TGTGCCAGCTCACCGCAGGCAGACCCTGGAAACACCATATATTTT; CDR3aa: CASSPQADPGNTIYF
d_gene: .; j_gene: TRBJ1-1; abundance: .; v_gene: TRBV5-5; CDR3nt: TGTGCCAGCAGCTTGGCCAGTATGGGCACTGAAGCTTTCTTT; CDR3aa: CASSLASMGTEAFF
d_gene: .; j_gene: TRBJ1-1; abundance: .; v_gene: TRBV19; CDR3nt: TGTGCCAGTAGGTTCACCTCCATGAACACTGAAGCTTTCTTT; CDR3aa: CASRFTSMNTEAFF
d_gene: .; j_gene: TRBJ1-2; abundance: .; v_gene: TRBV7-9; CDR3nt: TGTGCCAGCAGCCGTTCGTCAGTCGGGGAGTGGGGAGGCTACACCTTC; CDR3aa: CASSRSSVGEWGGYTF
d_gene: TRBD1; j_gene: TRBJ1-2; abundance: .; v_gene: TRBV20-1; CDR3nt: TGCAGTGTTTCCGACAGGGAAATTGGGGGCTACACCTTC; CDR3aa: CSVSDREIGGYTF
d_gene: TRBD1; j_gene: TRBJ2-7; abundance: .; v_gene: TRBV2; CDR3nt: TGTGCCAGCAGTTTCGCCGGGACAGGGGATTTCGAGCAGTACTTC; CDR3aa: CASSFAGTGDFEQYF
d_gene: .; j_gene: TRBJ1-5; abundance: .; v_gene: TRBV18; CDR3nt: TGTGCCAGCTCACCGGTCGCGGAGAATCAGCCCCAGCATTTT; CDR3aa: CASSPVAENQPQHF
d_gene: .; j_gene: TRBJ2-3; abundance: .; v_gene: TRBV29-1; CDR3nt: TGCAGCGTTGAAAGGGTAGGGAGCACAGATACGCAGTATTTT; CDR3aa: CSVERVGSTDTQYF
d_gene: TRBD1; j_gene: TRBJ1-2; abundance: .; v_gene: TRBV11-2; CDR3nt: TGTGCCAGCAGCATAGGACAGGGGAGGGACTATGGCTACACCTTC; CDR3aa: CASSIGQGRDYGYTF
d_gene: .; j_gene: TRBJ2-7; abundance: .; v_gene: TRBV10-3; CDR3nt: TGTGCCATCAGTGAATCAGATTCCTACGAGCAGTACTTC; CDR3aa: CAISESDSYEQYF
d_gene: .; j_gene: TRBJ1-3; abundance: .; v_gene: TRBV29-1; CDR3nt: TGCAGCGTTGTAACAGGAGACACCATATATTTT; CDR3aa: CSVVTGDTIYF
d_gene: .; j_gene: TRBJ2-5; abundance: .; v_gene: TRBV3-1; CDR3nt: TGTGCCACCACGGTTCGGGCAGGGCCCCAAGAGACCCAGTACTTC; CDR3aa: CATTVRAGPQETQYF
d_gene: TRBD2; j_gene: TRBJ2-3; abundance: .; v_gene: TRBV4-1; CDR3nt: TGCGCCAGCAGCCAAGACCCTGGGACTAGTACAGATACGCAGTATTTT; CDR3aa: CASSQDPGTSTDTQYF
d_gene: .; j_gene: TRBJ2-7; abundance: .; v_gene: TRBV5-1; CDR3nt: TGCGCCAGCAGCTTGGACTTTTCTTTGGGTGCCTCCTACGAGCAGTACTTC; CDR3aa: CASSLDFSLGASYEQYF
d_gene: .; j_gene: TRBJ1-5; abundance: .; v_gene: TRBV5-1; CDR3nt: TGCGCCAGCAGCCCGGAGGGCAGGGGCGGCAATCAGCCCCAGCATTTT; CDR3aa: CASSPEGRGGNQPQHF
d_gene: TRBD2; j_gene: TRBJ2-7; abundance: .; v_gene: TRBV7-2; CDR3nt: TGTGCCAGCTTGGAGGCGGGGGGGCCCTACGAGCAGTACTTC; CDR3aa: CASLEAGGPYEQYF
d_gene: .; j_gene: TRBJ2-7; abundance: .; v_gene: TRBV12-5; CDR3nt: TGTGCTAGTGGTTTGGCCAGGCTGGCTTCCGAGCAGTACTTC; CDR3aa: CASGLARLASEQYF
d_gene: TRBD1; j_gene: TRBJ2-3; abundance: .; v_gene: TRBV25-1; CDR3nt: TGTGCCAGCAGTCCGGGACAGCACACAGATACGCAGTATTTT; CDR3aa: CASSPGQHTDTQYF
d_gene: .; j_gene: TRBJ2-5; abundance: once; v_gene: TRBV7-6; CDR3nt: TGTGCCAGCAGCTTAGCGGGGCACCGAGAGACCCAGTACTTC; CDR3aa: CASSLAGHRETQYF
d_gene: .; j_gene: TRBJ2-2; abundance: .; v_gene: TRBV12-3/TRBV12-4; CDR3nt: TGTGCCAGCAGCCCACAGGGTTGGGGGGGCCTCACCGGGGAGCTGTTTTTT; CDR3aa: CASSPQGWGGLTGELFF
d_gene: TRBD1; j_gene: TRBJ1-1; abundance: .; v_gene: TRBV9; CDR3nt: TGTGCCAGCAGCCCTTATGGGACAGGGCAAGAAGCTTTCTTT; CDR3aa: CASSPYGTGQEAFF
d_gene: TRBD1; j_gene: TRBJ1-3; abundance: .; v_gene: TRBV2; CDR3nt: TGTGCCAGCAGGGCCGGGACAGGGGATGGTACCATATATTTT; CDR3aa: CASRAGTGDGTIYF
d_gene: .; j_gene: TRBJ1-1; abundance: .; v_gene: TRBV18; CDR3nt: TGTGCCAGCTCACCGGAGATGGGGACGACAGGCACTGAAGCTTTCTTT; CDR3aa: CASSPEMGTTGTEAFF
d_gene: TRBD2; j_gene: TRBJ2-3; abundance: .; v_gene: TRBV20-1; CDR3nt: TGCAGTGCGGTCCCGCTAGCGGGGGCACCTCCGGATACGCAGTATTTT; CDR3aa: CSAVPLAGAPPDTQYF
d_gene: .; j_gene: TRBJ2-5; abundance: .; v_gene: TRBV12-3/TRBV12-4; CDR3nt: TGTGCCAGCAGTTTCGTCAGTAAAGAGACCCAGTACTTC; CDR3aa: CASSFVSKETQYF
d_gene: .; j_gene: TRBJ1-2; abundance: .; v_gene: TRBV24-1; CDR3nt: TGTGCCACCAGTGATCTTCAGGGAAGGGGCTACACCTTC; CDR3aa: CATSDLQGRGYTF
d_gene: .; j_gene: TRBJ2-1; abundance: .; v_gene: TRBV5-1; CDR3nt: TGCGCCAGCAGCTTTGCAGAGGGGATTGAGCAGTTCTTC; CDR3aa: CASSFAEGIEQFF
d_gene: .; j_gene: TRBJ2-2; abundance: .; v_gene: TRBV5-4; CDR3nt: TGTGCCAGCAGACTAGGGGGGGCTACCGGGGAGCTGTTTTTT; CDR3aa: CASRLGGATGELFF
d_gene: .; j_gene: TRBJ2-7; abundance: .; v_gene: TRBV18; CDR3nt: TGTGCCAGCTCACCCGGGGCCACCTACGAGCAGTACTTC; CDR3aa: CASSPGATYEQYF